Shown below are 5 T cell receptor beta chains from a single sample sequenced in a study of cytomegalovirus exposure and HLA in healthy donors. 60 Vbeta and 13 Jbeta primers were used in PCR. The table came from immunoSEQ multiplex PCR; TCRdb's copy has only in-frame clones and leaves some out. Among some 150,000 clones listed, 60% to 80% were seen once. The specimen sequenced was PBMCs. Receptor source: a man aged 50 to 59 in good health and CMV-seropositive.

The chain has TRBV7-2 and TRBJ1-2; D remains ambiguous. V gave up 1 base and J gave up 3 bases, with 6 bases separating them. The length of the CDR3 is 13 residues. The germline gives CDR1 SGHTA, CDR2 FQGNSA. The CDR3 region has the DNA TGTGCCAGCAGCTTAGAACGGGACTATGGCTACACCTTC. Protein product: CASSLERDYGYTF.

The chain joins TRBV27 to TRBJ1-6; a weak D match, TRBD1 (6 bases). V lost 2 bases and J lost 0, with 14 bases in between. This CDR3 is 18 amino acids long. Germline values: CDR1 MNHEY, CDR2 SMNVEV (reference sequence). The CDR3 region is CASSLRSQGSSYNSPLHF. As DNA, the CDR3 is TGTGCCAGCAGTTTAAGGTCCCAGGGGAGCTCCTATAATTCACCCCTCCACTTT.

The chain recombines TRBV7-2 with TRBJ1-2, with D perhaps TRBD1 (6 bases). The germline V gene encodes CDR1 SGHTA and CDR2 FQGNSA. The CDR3 is 15 residues long. The ends were cut back, 5 bases at V and 7 bases at J, with 20 bases in the middle. The CDR3 loop is CASSPEYGGRSGYTF. The CDR3 region has the DNA TGTGCCAGCAGCCCGGAGTACGGGGGGCGAAGTGGCTACACCTTC.

This rearrangement joins TRBV27 to TRBJ1-1; 8 positions match TRBD1. Germline values: CDR1 MNHEY, CDR2 SMNVEV (reference sequence). The length of the CDR3 is 14 residues. Trimming took 5 bases from V and 8 from J; bases not matched to a gene: 10. The CDR3 loop is CASSPLRTGSEAFF. Here the CDR3 DNA reads TGTGCCAGCAGTCCCCTAAGGACAGGGTCAGAAGCTTTCTTT.

This clone was counted a few times. This rearrangement joins TRBV27 to TRBJ2-1; TRBD2 matches 16 bases. This CDR3 has 19 residues. Germline-derived CDR1 and CDR2 are MNHEY and SMNVEV (reference sequence). The junction had 9 bases not matched to a gene; V was cut back by 5 bases and J by 2 bases. The DNA of the CDR3 is TGTGCCAGCAGTACATTTGGGACTAGCGGGAGGGGGGCCTACAATGAGCAGTTCTTC. It is translated as CASSTFGTSGRGAYNEQFF.